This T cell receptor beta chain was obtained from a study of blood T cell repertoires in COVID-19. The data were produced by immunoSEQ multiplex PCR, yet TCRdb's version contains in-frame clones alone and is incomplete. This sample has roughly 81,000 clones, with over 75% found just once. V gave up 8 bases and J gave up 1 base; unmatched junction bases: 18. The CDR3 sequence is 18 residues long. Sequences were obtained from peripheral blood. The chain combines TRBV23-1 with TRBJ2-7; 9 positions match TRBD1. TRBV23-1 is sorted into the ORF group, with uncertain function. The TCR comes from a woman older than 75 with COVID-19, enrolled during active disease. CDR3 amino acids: CASLILVGTGTLSYEQYF. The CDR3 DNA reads TGCGCCAGCCTCATCCTTGTCGGGACAGGGACTTTGTCCTACGAGCAGTACTTC.